Reported below is one T cell receptor beta chain. This entry is derived from a study of blood T cell repertoires in COVID-19. As originally analysed: By means of reference gene primer amplification, nucleated cell counts were estimated. Sequencing was performed with immunoSEQ multiplex PCR; in TCRdb, only in-frame clones are kept and a portion is missing. D and trimming come from the DNA, and the V and J calls and clone size come from that table. Found here are around 100,000 clones, roughly 87% of them singletons; the top ten hold about 6.3%. The sample comprised peripheral blood. The sequence was collected from a human donor in a cohort sampled during active COVID-19.

The CDR3 DNA reads TGTGCCAGCAGTTCTCACAATGAGCAGTTCTTC. This encodes CASSSHNEQFF. The chain is built from TRBV6-5 and TRBJ2-1; D gene ambiguous. This CDR3 region has 11 residues. Trimming pared 4 bases from V and 5 bases from J, leaving 3 bases between. CDR1 is MNHEY, CDR2 SVGAGI, per germline.